This TCR beta chain originates from a study of PD-1 blockade in classical Hodgkin lymphoma. Study-level information: The nivolumab dose that patients received was 3 mg/kg, given intravenously every 2 weeks.

Time point here: cycle 4 day 1 (C4D1), after six to seven weeks of nivolumab. There was relapse after autologous stem cell transplantation in every patient, and there was variation in brentuximab vedotin exposure. Isolation of CD4+ T cells from thawed PBMCs was performed by magnetic negative selection. The study, taken as a whole, reports: Reported baseline diversity: healthy donors highest, relapsed/refractory patients lowest. Prior therapy or disease activity may underlie the repertoire differences, whose causes remain undefined. Patients who responded completely had about the same baseline diversity as newly diagnosed patients.

This clone is a singleton in its sample. Its specificity is unknown. A junction end diverges from the germline sequence, so it may reflect a read error. The sample carries other DNA sequences with the same CDR3. TCRdb's table, derived via immunoSEQ multiplex PCR, lists solely in-frame clones and lacks some. The sample lists approximately 9,000 clones; over 80% were seen once. Per the germline V gene, CDR1 is SGHTA and CDR2 is FQGTGA. The CDR3 length is 15 residues. The source material was CD4+ T cells from blood, sampled before the fourth cycle of nivolumab. V and J are TRBV7-3 and TRBJ1-2, with TRBD1 matching over 10 bases. The receptor was isolated from a human donor with classical Hodgkin lymphoma. CDR3 sequence (DNA): TGCGCCAGCAGCTTGGGGACAGGGGTTAGCTATGGCTACACCTTC. This codes for CASSLGTGVSYGYTF.